The 15 T cell receptor beta chains given below trace back to one sample, sequenced in a study of cytomegalovirus exposure and HLA in healthy donors. Clones were sequenced by immunoSEQ multiplex PCR, and TCRdb holds only the in-frame ones, with some missing. The sample consists of 73,000 or so clones, around 94% of them appearing once. Input material: PBMCs. The receptors stem from a woman younger than 35 in good health and CMV-seropositive.

The chain has TRBV5-1 and TRBJ1-5; D gene uncertain. The germline gives CDR1 SGHRS, CDR2 YFSETQ. The V and J ends lost 0 bases and 6 bases respectively, with 16 bases between them. This CDR3 comprises 16 residues. CDR3 amino acids: CASSLGSLGGGQPQHF. The CDR3 nucleotides read TGCGCCAGCAGCTTGGGCAGTTTAGGAGGAGGTCAGCCCCAGCATTTT.

The J gene is TRBJ2-7, the V gene TRBV11-2; weak D call: TRBD1 (6 bases). Germline V gene data show CDR1 as SGHAT and CDR2 as FQNNGV. This CDR3 spans 14 amino acids. The V end lost 5 bases, the J end lost 2 bases, and 13 bases lay between the germline ends. The CDR3 DNA is TGTGCCAGCAGCCGAGACAGGCGTACCTACGAGCAGTACTTC. It is translated as CASSRDRRTYEQYF.

The chain joins TRBV19 to TRBJ2-7; TRBD1 is a possible D gene (6 bases). This CDR3 contains 13 residues. The V end was cut by 3 bases, the J end by 2 bases, with 8 bases between. Germline V gene lookup returns CDR1 LNHDA and CDR2 SQIVND (reference sequence). CDR3 amino acids: CASSMGQTYEQYF. CDR3 nucleotide sequence: TGTGCCAGTAGTATGGGACAAACCTACGAGCAGTACTTC.

The chain has TRBV21-1 and TRBJ1-3. TRBV21-1 is deemed a pseudogene. The CDR3 consists of 14 residues. The CDR3 DNA reads as TGTGCCAGCAGCAAAGAGCTCGGGTGCAACACCATATATTTT. Protein product: CASSKELGCNTIYF.

This sequence joins TRBV4-3 and TRBJ1-1, with unresolved D. V dropped 4 bases and J dropped 4 bases, with 19 bases sitting between them. The V gene's germline CDR1 is LGHNA and CDR2 YSLEER. CDR3 length: 16 amino acids. The CDR3 protein is CASSPRHTVAVTEAFF. CDR3 bases: TGCGCCAGCAGCCCCCGGCACACGGTGGCGGTCACTGAAGCTTTCTTT.

The chain has TRBV27 and TRBJ2-5, with D uncertain. The DNA end lines up better with TRBJ2-7; the J call may be wrong. The CDR3 spans 16 residues. In germline, CDR1 is MNHEY, CDR2 SMNVEV (reference sequence). In DNA form, the CDR3 reads TGTGCCAGCAGTTCCCAAGGAGTCGAGAATTTATACGAGCAGTACTTC. Translating it yields CASSSQGVENLYEQYF.

The V gene is TRBV6-1, the J gene TRBJ2-6; TRBD1 might be the D (7 bases). In germline, CDR1 is MNHNS, CDR2 SASEGT. This CDR3 has 17 residues. Trimming shortened V by 3 bases and J by 4 bases, and 16 bases separated the two germline ends. The CDR3 DNA reads as TGTGCCAGCAGTGACCTCAGGGGGGCTTCAGGGGCCAACGTCCTGACTTTC. This sequence encodes CASSDLRGASGANVLTF.

The V and J genes are TRBV28 and TRBJ1-1; D unresolved. Trimming took off 6 bases at V and 6 bases at J, with 17 bases between the two ends. CDR3 length: 14 amino acids. Germline-derived CDR1 and CDR2 are MDHEN and SYDVKM. The CDR3 bases are TGTGCCAGCAGCTCGTTGACACCCGGCCCTGAAGCTTTCTTT. As protein: CASSSLTPGPEAFF.

The chain employs TRBV6-6 and TRBJ1-5; D perhaps matches TRBD1 (6 bases). V lost 5 bases and J lost 3, with 17 bases in between. The CDR3 loop spans 16 amino acids. Germline CDR1 is MNHNY and CDR2 is SVGAGI (reference sequence). The CDR3 nucleotides read TGTGCCAGCAGTGCGTCCCGGGGGGCTATCAATCAGCCCCAGCATTTT. This gives the protein CASSASRGAINQPQHF.

The chain uses TRBV15 and TRBJ2-1; 8 nucleotides align to TRBD2. The CDR3 totals 14 residues. J gave up 7 bases and V 5 bases, and 7 bases lay outside the gene matches. Germline values: CDR1 LNHNV, CDR2 YYDKDF (reference sequence). CDR3 sequence (DNA): TGTGCCACCAGCCCCAACCTAGCGGGTAATGAGCAGTTCTTC. It is translated as CATSPNLAGNEQFF.

CDR3 DNA sequence: TGTGCCAGCAGCTTAAGCCCTATGGGCTCCGGAAACACCATATATTTT. Its protein is CASSLSPMGSGNTIYF. This sequence joins TRBV7-3 and TRBJ1-3; D remains unclear. CDR3 length equals 16 residues. Trimming removed 1 base from V and 4 bases from J, with 14 bases in between. Germline CDR1 reads SGHTA; CDR2 reads FQGTGA.

The chain is built from TRBV27 and TRBJ2-1; TRBD2 matches at 13 bases. CDR1 and CDR2 (germline): MNHEY, SMNVEV (reference sequence). V dropped 6 bases and J dropped 3; count of bases not matched to a gene: 8. The CDR3 runs to 17 residues. CDR3 sequence (DNA): TGTGCCAGCAGAACCTCGGGACTAGCGGGGAGCTACAATGAGCAGTTCTTC. It encodes CASRTSGLAGSYNEQFF.

The chain joins TRBV29-1 to TRBJ2-6, with TRBD1 matching over 7 bases. This CDR3 is 16 amino acids long. The V gene's germline CDR1 is SQVTM and CDR2 ANQGSEA. The ends lost 7 bases at V and 0 bases at J; junction bases unmatched: 9. CDR3 bases: TGCAGCGCAGGAGACAGGGTAGGCTCTGGGGCCAACGTCCTGACTTTC. This gives the protein CSAGDRVGSGANVLTF.

The chain uses TRBV28 and TRBJ1-2; weak D call: TRBD1 (5 bases). CDR1 and CDR2 (germline): MDHEN, SYDVKM. V lost 2 bases and J 5 bases, leaving 21 bases between the germline ends. This CDR3 contains 17 residues. The CDR3 is CASSLAGTGRGSYGYTF. The DNA of the CDR3 is TGTGCCAGCAGTTTAGCCGGGACGGGGAGGGGTAGTTATGGCTACACCTTC.

The chain couples TRBV9 to TRBJ2-5; D perhaps matches TRBD1 (5 bases). Germline CDR1 and CDR2: SGDLS and YYNGEE. The CDR3 sequence is 14 residues long. The germline V and J ends were trimmed by 2 bases and 1 base, with 9 bases remaining between them. CDR3 loop: CASSVQGRQETQYF. The CDR3 nucleotides are TGTGCCAGCAGCGTGCAGGGCCGCCAAGAGACCCAGTACTTC.